This TCR beta chain was captured by sequencing in a study of T cells after yellow fever vaccination. Study in general: Fractions of low cell number were prepared using SMART-Seq v4 Ultra Low Input.

MiXCR was run by TCRdb on the 5' RACE reads, yielding one entry per CDR3 protein. The sample records 300,000 to 450,000 distinct CDR3 sequences, 6.2% being singletons. This clonotype was counted a few times. Its antigen is not identified. The CDR3 runs 14 residues. The V and J ends lost 6 bases and 7 bases, in that order; junction bases with no gene match: 9. Germline-derived CDR1 and CDR2 are KGHSH and LQKENI. The study's findings and limits: Post-booster reappearance was seen for most primary-vaccination clones (nearly 97% CD4, around 90% CD8).

This clonotype was obtained from a man aged 25-45 years who received the YFV17D yellow fever vaccine. The input for sequencing was PBMCs, taken 5 days after the yellow fever booster vaccination. The V call is TRBV18, the J call TRBJ2-1; 7 nucleotides align to TRBD2. For the CDR3, the DNA is TGTGCCAGCTCCCCGGGGGGTTCGAGGAATGAGCAGTTCTTC. Translated, it gives CASSPGGSRNEQFF. The whole variable domain, remainder taken from reference TRBV18 and TRBJ2-1, is NAGVMQNPRHLVRRRGQEARLRCSPMKGHSHVYWYRQLPEEGLKFMVYLQKENIIDESGMPKERFSAEFPKEGPSILRIQQVVRGDSAAYFCASSPGGSRNEQFFGPGTRLTVL.